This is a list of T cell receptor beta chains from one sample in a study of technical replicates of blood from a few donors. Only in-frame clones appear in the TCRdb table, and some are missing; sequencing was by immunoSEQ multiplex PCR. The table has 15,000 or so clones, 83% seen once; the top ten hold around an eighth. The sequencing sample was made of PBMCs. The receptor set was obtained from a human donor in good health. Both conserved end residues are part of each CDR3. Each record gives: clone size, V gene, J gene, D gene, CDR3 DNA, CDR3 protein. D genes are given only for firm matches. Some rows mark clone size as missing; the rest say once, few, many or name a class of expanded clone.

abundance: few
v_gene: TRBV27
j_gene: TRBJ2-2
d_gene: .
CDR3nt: TGTGCCAGCGGGGCTCTTCGTGCGAACACCGGGGAGCTGTTTTTT
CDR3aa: CASGALRANTGELFF

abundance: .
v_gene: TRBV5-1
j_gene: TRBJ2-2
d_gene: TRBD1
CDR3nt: TGCGCCAGCAGCTTGGAGGGACAGGGGACCGGGGAGCTGTTTTTT
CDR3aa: CASSLEGQGTGELFF

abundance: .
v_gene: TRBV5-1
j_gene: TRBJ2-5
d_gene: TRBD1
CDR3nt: TGCGCCAGCAGCTTAGGGACAGTTCAAGAGACCCAGTACTTC
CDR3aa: CASSLGTVQETQYF

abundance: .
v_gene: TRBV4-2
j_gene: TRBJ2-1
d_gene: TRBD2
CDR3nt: TGTGCCAGCAGCCAAGAGCGACTAGCGGGAGGGCACTCCTACAATGAGCAGTTCTTC
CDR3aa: CASSQERLAGGHSYNEQFF

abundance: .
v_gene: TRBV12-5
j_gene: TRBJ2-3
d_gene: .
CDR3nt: TGTGCTAGTGGTCTCGGAGGGTCAGATACGCAGTATTTT
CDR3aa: CASGLGGSDTQYF

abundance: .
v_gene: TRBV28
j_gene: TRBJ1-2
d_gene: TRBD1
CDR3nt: TGTGCCAGCAGTTTTGCCGGGACAGGGAGGGGCTACACCTTC
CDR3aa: CASSFAGTGRGYTF

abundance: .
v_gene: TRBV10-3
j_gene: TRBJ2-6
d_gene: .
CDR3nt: TGTGCCATCAGTGAGTCGACTCTTGCTGGGGCCGGTTCTGGGGCCAACGTCCTGACTTTC
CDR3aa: CAISESTLAGAGSGANVLTF

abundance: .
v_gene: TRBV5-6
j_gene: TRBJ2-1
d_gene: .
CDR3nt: TGTGCCAGCAGCTGGGAGCCGAACCAGGCCATGGGCTCCTACAATGAGCAGTTCTTC
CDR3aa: CASSWEPNQAMGSYNEQFF

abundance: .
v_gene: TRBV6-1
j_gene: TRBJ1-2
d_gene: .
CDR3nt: TGTGCCAGCAGTGAAGCCCCGGGGAAGAACTATGGCTACACCTTC
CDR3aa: CASSEAPGKNYGYTF

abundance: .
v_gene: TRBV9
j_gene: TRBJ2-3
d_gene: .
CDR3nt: TGTGCCAGCAGCGTAGCCCCGAGGGGCACAGATACGCAGTATTTT
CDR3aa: CASSVAPRGTDTQYF

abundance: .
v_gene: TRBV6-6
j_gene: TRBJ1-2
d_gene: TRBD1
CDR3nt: TGTGCCAGCAGTTACGTGGGACAGTCATCAAACTATGGCTACACCTTC
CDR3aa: CASSYVGQSSNYGYTF

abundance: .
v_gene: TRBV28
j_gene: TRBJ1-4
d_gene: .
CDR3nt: TGTGCCAGCCTGGGCGGAGGAGAGGAAAAACTGTTTTTT
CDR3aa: CASLGGGEEKLFF

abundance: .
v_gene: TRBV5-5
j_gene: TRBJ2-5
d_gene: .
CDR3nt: TGTGCCAGCAGCTTGGCACAGGGCAGAGAGACCCAGTACTTC
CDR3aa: CASSLAQGRETQYF

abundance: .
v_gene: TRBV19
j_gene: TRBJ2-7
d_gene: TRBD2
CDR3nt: TGTGCCAGTAGTATGGGCTCGGCGGGAGCGAGGGCCTACGAGCAGTACTTC
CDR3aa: CASSMGSAGARAYEQYF